The present TCR beta chain was sequenced within a study of control samples from healthy donors and cancer patients. Produced via immunoSEQ multiplex PCR; TCRdb's table is partial and in-frame only. The table lists 150,000 or so clones, over 90% of them singletons. The count of this clone is one. Input material: blood. The clonotype comes from a man aged 50 or older in good health.

CDR3 region: CASSPYGQGTSSEQYF. In nucleotides, the CDR3 is TGTGCCAGCTCACCCTACGGACAGGGCACGTCGTCCGAGCAGTACTTC. The chain couples TRBV18 to TRBJ2-7; 8 bases agree with TRBD1. V was pared by 3 bases and J by 6 bases, with 13 bases of the junction left unmatched. Germline CDR1 is KGHSH and CDR2 is LQKENI. The CDR3 has 16 amino acids.